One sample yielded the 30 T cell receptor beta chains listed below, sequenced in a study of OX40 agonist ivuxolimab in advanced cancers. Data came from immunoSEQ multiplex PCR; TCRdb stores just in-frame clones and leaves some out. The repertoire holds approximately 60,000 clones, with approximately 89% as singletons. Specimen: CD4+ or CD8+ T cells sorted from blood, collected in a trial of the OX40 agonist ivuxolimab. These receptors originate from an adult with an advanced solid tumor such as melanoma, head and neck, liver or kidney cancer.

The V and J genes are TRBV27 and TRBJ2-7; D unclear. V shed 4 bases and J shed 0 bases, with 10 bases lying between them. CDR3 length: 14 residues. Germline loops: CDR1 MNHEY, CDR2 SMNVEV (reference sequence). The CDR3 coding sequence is TGTGCCAGCAGTTCACCCTACAGCTCCTACGAGCAGTACTTC. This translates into CASSSPYSSYEQYF.

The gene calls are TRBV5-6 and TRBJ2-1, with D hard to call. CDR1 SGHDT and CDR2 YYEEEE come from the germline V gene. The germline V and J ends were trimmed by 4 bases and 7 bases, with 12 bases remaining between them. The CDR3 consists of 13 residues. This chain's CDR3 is CASSTEDANEQFF. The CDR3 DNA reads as TGTGCCAGCAGCACCGAGGACGCTAATGAGCAGTTCTTC.

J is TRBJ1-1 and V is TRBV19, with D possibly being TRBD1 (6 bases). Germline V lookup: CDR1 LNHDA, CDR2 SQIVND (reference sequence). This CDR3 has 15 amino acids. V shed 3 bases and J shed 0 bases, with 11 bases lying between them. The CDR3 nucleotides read TGTGCCAGTAGTATTGGGCAGGGGATGAACACTGAAGCTTTCTTT. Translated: CASSIGQGMNTEAFF.

The CDR3 sequence is CASSEHRTSSYEQYF. In DNA form, the CDR3 reads TGTGCCAGCAGTGAACACCGTACTAGCTCCTACGAGCAGTACTTC. The gene calls are TRBV6-1 and TRBJ2-7; D might be TRBD2 (5 bases). The CDR3 runs to 15 residues. The V end was cut by 2 bases, the J end by 0 bases, with 11 bases between. The germline V gene has CDR1 MNHNS and CDR2 SASEGT.

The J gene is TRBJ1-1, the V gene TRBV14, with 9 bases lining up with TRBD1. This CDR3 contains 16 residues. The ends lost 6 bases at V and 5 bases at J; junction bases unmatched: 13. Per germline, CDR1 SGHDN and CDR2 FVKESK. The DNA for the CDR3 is TGTGCCAGCAGGGCCGGGACAGGGACCTCGTGGACTGAAGCTTTCTTT. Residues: CASRAGTGTSWTEAFF. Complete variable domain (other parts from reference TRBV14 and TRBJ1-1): EAGVTQFPSHSVIEKGQTVTLRCDPISGHDNLYWYRRVMGKEIKFLLHFVKESKQDESGMPNNRFLAERTGGTYSTLKVQPAELEDSGVYFCASRAGTGTSWTEAFFGQGTRLTVV.

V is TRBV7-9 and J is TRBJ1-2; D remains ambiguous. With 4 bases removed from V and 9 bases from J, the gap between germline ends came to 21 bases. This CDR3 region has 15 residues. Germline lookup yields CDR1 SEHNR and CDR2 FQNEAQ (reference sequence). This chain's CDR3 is CASSSTVKPYYRYTF. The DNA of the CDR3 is TGTGCCAGCAGCTCAACGGTTAAGCCGTATTATCGCTACACCTTC.

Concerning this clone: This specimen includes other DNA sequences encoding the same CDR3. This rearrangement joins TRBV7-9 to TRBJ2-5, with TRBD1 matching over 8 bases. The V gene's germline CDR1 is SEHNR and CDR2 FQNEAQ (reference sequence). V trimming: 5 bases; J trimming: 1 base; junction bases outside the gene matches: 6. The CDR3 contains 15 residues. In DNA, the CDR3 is TGTGCCAGCAGCAATAGACAGGGGAGCCAAGAGACCCAGTACTTC. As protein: CASSNRQGSQETQYF.

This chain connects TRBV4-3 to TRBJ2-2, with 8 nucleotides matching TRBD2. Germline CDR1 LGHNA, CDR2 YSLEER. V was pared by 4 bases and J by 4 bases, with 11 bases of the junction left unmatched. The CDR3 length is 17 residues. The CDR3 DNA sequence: TGCGCCAGCAGCCCAACGGGAGCGGGAGAGATCACCGGGGAGCTGTTTTTT. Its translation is CASSPTGAGEITGELFF.

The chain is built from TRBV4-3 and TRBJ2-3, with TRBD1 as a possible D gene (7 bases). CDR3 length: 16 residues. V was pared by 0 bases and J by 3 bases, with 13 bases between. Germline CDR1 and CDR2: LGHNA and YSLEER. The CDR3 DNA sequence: TGCGCCAGCAGCCAAGATAGTCAGGGGGGTACAGATACGCAGTATTTT. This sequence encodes CASSQDSQGGTDTQYF.

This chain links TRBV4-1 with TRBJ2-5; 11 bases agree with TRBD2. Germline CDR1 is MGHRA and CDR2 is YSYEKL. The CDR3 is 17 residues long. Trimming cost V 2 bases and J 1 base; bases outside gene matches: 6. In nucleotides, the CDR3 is TGCGCCAGCAGCCAAATGCCGGGACTAGCGGTCCAAGAGACCCAGTACTTC. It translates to CASSQMPGLAVQETQYF.

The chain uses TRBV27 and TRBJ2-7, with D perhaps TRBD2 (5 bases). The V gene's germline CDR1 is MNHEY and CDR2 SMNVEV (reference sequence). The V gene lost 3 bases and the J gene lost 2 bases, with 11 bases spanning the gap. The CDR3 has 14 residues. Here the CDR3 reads CASSLREVAYEQYF. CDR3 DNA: TGTGCCAGCAGTTTGAGGGAAGTAGCCTACGAGCAGTACTTC.

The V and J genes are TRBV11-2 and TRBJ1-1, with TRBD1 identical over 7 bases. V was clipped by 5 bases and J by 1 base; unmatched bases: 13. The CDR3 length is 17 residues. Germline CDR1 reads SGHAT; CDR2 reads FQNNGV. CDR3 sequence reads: CASSAKNQGGRNTEAFF. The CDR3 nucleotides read TGTGCCAGCAGCGCGAAAAACCAGGGGGGAAGGAACACTGAAGCTTTCTTT.

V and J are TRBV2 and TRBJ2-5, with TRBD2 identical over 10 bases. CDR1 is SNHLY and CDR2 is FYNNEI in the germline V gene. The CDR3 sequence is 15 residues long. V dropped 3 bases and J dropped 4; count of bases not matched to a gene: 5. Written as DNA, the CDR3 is TGTGCCAGCAGTGACCCCCCTAGCGGGAGAGAGACCCAGTACTTC. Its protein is CASSDPPSGRETQYF.

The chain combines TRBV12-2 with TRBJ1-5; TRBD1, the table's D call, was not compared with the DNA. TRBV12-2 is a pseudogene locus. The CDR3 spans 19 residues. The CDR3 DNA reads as TGTGCAAGTCGCGTTGACCAGACAGGTCACGGGACGAACAATCAGCCCCAGCATTTT. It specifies CASRVDQTGHGTNNQPQHF.

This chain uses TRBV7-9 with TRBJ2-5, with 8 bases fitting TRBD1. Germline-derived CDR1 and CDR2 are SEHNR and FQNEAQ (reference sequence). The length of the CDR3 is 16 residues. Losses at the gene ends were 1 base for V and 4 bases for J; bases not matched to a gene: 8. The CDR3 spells CASSLGEATGAETQYF. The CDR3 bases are TGTGCCAGCAGCTTAGGGGAGGCGACAGGGGCAGAGACCCAGTACTTC.

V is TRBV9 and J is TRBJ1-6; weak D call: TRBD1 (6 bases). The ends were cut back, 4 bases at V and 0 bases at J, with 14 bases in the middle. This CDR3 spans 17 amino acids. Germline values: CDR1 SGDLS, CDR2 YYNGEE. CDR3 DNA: TGTGCCAGCAGCCCTCAGACAGGAGGCTCCTATAATTCACCCCTCCACTTT. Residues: CASSPQTGGSYNSPLHF.

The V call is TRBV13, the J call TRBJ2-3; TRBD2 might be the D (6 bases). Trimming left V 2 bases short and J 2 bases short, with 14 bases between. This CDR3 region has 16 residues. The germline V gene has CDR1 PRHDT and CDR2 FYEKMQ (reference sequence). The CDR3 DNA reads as TGTGCCAGCAGCTTACCTTCGGGACTCTCCACAGATACGCAGTATTTT. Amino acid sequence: CASSLPSGLSTDTQYF.

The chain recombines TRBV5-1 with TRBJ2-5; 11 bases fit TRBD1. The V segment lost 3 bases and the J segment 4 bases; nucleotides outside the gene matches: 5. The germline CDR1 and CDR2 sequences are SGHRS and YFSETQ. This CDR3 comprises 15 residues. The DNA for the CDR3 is TGCGCCAGCAGCTCCGGGACAGGGGGTGGAGAGACCCAGTACTTC. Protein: CASSSGTGGGETQYF.

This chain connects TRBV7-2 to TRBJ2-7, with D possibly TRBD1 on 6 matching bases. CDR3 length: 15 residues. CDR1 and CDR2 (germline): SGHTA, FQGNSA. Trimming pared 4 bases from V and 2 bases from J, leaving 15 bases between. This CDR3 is CASSSRGTTAYEQYF. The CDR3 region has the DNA TGTGCCAGCAGCTCGAGGGGGACCACGGCCTACGAGCAGTACTTC.

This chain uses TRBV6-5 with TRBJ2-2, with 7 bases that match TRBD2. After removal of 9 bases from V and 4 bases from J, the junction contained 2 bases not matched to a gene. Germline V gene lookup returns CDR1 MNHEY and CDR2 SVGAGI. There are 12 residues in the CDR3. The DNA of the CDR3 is TGTGCCAGTCGGGGGGTCACCGGGGAGCTGTTTTTT. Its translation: CASRGVTGELFF.

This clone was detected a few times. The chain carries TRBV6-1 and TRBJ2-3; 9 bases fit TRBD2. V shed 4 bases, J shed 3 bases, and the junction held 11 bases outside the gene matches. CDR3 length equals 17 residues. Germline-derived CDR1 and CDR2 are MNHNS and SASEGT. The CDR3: CASSVKTSGEGTDTQYF. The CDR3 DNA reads TGTGCCAGCAGTGTTAAGACTAGCGGAGAGGGAACAGATACGCAGTATTTT.

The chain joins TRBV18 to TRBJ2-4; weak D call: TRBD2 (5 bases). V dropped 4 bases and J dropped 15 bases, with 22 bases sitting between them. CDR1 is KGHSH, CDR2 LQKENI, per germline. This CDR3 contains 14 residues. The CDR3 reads CASSLYNPGRRVYF. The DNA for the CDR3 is TGTGCCAGCTCACTTTATAATCCGGGAAGGCGTGTGTACTTC.

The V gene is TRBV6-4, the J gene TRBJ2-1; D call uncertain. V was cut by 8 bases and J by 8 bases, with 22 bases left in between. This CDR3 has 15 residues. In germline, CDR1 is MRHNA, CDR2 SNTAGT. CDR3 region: CASLALGSRNDEQFF. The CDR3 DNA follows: TGTGCCAGCCTCGCCCTTGGGTCCAGGAACGATGAGCAGTTCTTC.

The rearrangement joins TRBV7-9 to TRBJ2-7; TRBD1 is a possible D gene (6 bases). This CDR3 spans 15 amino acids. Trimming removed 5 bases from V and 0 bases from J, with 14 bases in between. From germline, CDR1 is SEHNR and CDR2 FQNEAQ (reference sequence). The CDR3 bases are TGTGCCAGCAGCCCACGACAGGCGAACTCCTACGAGCAGTACTTC. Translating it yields CASSPRQANSYEQYF.

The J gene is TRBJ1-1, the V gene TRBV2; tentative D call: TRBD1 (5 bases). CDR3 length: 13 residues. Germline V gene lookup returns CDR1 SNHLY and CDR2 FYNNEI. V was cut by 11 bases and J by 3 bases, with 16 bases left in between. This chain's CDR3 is CADTGGRDTEAFF. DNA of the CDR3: TGTGCCGACACGGGGGGGAGGGACACTGAAGCTTTCTTT.

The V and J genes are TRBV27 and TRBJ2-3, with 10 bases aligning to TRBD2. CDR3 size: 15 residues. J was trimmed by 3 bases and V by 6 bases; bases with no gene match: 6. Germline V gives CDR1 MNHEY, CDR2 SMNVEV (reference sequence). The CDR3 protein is CASRPGLALTDTQYF. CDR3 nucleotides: TGTGCCAGCAGACCGGGACTAGCGTTGACAGATACGCAGTATTTT.

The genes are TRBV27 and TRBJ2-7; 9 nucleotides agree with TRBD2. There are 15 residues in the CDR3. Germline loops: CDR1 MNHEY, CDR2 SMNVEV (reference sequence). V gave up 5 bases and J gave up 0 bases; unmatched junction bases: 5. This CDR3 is CASSVLSGSSYEQYF. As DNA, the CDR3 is TGTGCCAGCAGTGTCCTTAGCGGGAGCTCCTACGAGCAGTACTTC.

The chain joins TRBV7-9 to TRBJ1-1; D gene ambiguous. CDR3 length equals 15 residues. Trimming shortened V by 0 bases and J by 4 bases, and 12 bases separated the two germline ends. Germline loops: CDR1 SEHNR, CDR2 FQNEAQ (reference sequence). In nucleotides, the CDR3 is TGTGCCAGCAGCTTAGCCCTCGGGGAAATCACTGAAGCTTTCTTT. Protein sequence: CASSLALGEITEAFF.

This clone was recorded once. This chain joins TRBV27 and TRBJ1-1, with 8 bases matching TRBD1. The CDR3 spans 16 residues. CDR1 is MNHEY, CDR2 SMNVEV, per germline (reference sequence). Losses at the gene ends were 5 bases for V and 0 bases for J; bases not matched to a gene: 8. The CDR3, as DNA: TGTGCCAGCAGTCTACGGACAGGGCGCATGAACACTGAAGCTTTCTTT. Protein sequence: CASSLRTGRMNTEAFF.

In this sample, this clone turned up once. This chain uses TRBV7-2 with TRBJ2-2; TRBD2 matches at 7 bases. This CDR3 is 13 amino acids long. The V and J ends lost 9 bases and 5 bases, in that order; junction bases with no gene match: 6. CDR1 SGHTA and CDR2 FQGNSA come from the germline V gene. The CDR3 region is CARDGRRTGELFF. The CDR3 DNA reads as TGTGCCAGGGACGGGAGGAGGACCGGGGAGCTGTTTTTT.